One sample yielded the 27 T cell receptor beta chains listed below, sequenced in a study of T cell responses to AZD1222 COVID-19 vaccine. Libraries were prepared by immunoSEQ multiplex PCR; TCRdb keeps only in-frame clonotypes and omits some of them. Counted here are about 120,000 clones, over 75% occurring once; the ten biggest clones make up 5% to 7%. Sample: peripheral blood, taken on day 0 of AZD1222 vaccination. The receptors were gathered from an adult in good health.

This clone was counted once. V usage is TRBV2 and J usage is TRBJ2-7; a possible D gene is TRBD2 (5 bases). Germline V gene lookup returns CDR1 SNHLY and CDR2 FYNNEI. This CDR3 has 14 residues. Trimming left V 5 bases short and J 6 bases short, with 17 bases between. CDR3 in amino acids: CASSQTGIFGEQYF. Written as DNA, the CDR3 is TGTGCCAGCAGTCAAACCGGGATCTTCGGCGAGCAGTACTTC.

The sample holds one count of this clone. This chain links TRBV7-7 with TRBJ2-1; D might be TRBD1 or TRBD2, each matching 5 bases. Trimming took 1 base from V and 7 from J, leaving 11 bases between them. Germline-derived CDR1 and CDR2 are SSHAT and FNYEAQ (reference sequence). CDR3 size: 14 residues. Here the CDR3 reads CASSLGGSLNEQFF. DNA for the CDR3: TGTGCCAGCAGCTTAGGGGGGTCTCTTAATGAGCAGTTCTTC.

The V gene is TRBV11-2, the J gene TRBJ2-1; D unresolved. V was clipped by 2 bases and J by 2 bases, with 16 bases between them. CDR1 SGHAT and CDR2 FQNNGV come from the germline V gene. This CDR3 is 17 amino acids long. CDR3 sequence reads: CASSLFPGSRTYNEQFF. The CDR3 DNA reads as TGTGCCAGCAGCTTATTTCCTGGCAGCCGCACCTACAATGAGCAGTTCTTC.

The chain recombines TRBV5-5 with TRBJ2-7; D may be TRBD2 (5 bases). CDR3 length: 16 amino acids. V was cut by 3 bases and J by 0 bases, with 16 bases left in between. Germline loops: CDR1 SGHKS, CDR2 YYEKEE (reference sequence). CDR3 nucleotides: TGTGCCAGCAGCTCCCGAGGGAGCAGCCTCTCCTACGAGCAGTACTTC. Protein: CASSSRGSSLSYEQYF.

V usage is TRBV7-9 and J usage is TRBJ1-2, with a weak D call TRBD1 (5 bases). This CDR3 has 14 residues. V was pared by 1 base and J by 2 bases, with 8 bases between. The germline V gene encodes CDR1 SEHNR and CDR2 FQNEAQ (reference sequence). In DNA form, the CDR3 reads TGTGCCAGCAGCTTAGGACAGAACAACTATGGCTACACCTTC. Residues: CASSLGQNNYGYTF.

This chain links TRBV20-1 with TRBJ2-2; D might be TRBD1 (5 bases). The length of the CDR3 is 14 residues. V dropped 3 bases and J dropped 1 base, with 9 bases sitting between them. Germline assignment: CDR1 DFQATT and CDR2 SNEGSKA (reference sequence). The DNA for the CDR3 is TGCAGTGCTAGTACAGGAGAGAACACCGGGGAGCTGTTTTTT. It codes for CSASTGENTGELFF.

CDR3 protein: CASSVGGGGREETQYF. CDR3 bases: TGTGCCAGCAGCGTCGGCGGCGGGGGGCGCGAAGAGACCCAGTACTTC. The chain uses TRBV7-6 and TRBJ2-5; the match to TRBD2 covers 8 bases. The germline gives CDR1 SGHVS, CDR2 FNYEAQ. V dropped 5 bases and J dropped 3; count of bases not matched to a gene: 11. This CDR3 is built from 16 residues.

The genes are TRBV4-1 and TRBJ1-2; 9 nucleotides agree with TRBD1. There are 13 residues in the CDR3. CDR1 is MGHRA and CDR2 is YSYEKL in the germline V gene. V shed 4 bases and J 7 bases; nucleotides not matched to a gene: 4. This CDR3 is CASSPRQGGGYTF. The DNA of the CDR3 is TGCGCCAGCAGCCCTCGACAGGGGGGTGGCTACACCTTC.

The CDR3 is CASSSGHTPPLAYGYTF. CDR3 bases: TGCGCCAGCAGCTCGGGACATACACCCCCCCTCGCTTATGGCTACACCTTC. This chain uses TRBV5-1 with TRBJ1-2; D is possibly TRBD1 (6 bases). Germline V gene data show CDR1 as SGHRS and CDR2 as YFSETQ. The CDR3 length is 17 residues. V was trimmed by 3 bases and J by 5 bases, leaving 23 bases between them.

The CDR3 here is CASSDRVYGYTF. CDR3 nucleotide sequence: TGTGCCAGCAGTGACAGGGTCTATGGCTACACCTTC. The chain is built from TRBV6-4 and TRBJ1-2; D is uncertain. The CDR3 loop spans 12 amino acids. The germline CDR1 and CDR2 sequences are MRHNA and SNTAGT. Trimming stripped 2 bases from V and 4 bases from J, with 5 bases between.

This clone was picked up one time. This chain joins TRBV7-2 and TRBJ2-5; unclear D gene. The CDR3 contains 12 residues. CDR1 is SGHTA and CDR2 is FQGNSA in the germline V gene. The ends were cut back, 5 bases at V and 4 bases at J, with 8 bases in the middle. For the CDR3, the DNA is TGTGCCAGCAGCCTCGACTCAGAGACCCAGTACTTC. The encoded protein is CASSLDSETQYF.

This chain links TRBV24-1 with TRBJ2-1; 9 positions agree with TRBD1. The CDR3 runs 16 residues. Germline loops: CDR1 KGHDR, CDR2 SFDVKD. V gave up 4 bases and J gave up 7 bases; unmatched junction bases: 10. The CDR3: CATSDSGTGMWNEQFF. For the CDR3, the DNA is TGTGCCACCAGTGACTCCGGGACAGGGATGTGGAATGAGCAGTTCTTC.

This chain connects TRBV7-2 to TRBJ2-3; 11 positions agree with TRBD2. V shed 5 bases, J shed 6 bases, and the junction held 10 bases outside the gene matches. Germline CDR1 and CDR2: SGHTA and FQGNSA. The CDR3 consists of 16 residues. The CDR3 DNA reads as TGTGCCAGCAGCCCTACTAGCGGGGGAAATTTCGATACGCAGTATTTT. Translating gives CASSPTSGGNFDTQYF.

The chain is built from TRBV2 and TRBJ2-5; 10 bases are a match to TRBD2. The V and J ends lost 8 bases and 2 bases, in that order; junction bases with no gene match: 11. Germline V gene lookup returns CDR1 SNHLY and CDR2 FYNNEI. The CDR3 is 16 amino acids. For the CDR3, the DNA is TGTGCCAGCCGGACTAGCGGAGCGTATAATCAAGAGACCCAGTACTTC. Translation: CASRTSGAYNQETQYF.

This rearrangement joins TRBV25-1 to TRBJ2-7; 9 bases are shared with TRBD1. The V segment lost 7 bases and the J segment 3 bases; nucleotides outside the gene matches: 4. The germline gives CDR1 MGHDK, CDR2 SYGVNS. The CDR3 runs to 13 residues. CDR3 sequence (DNA): TGTGCCAGCACGGGACAGGGTAGCTACGAGCAGTACTTC. It translates to CASTGQGSYEQYF.

This clone was picked up one time. The DNA for the CDR3 is TGTGCCAGCAGCTTAGCTTCGCAGGGAGGCTACACCTTC. Its translation: CASSLASQGGYTF. The chain employs TRBV7-2 and TRBJ1-2, with D possibly TRBD1 on 5 matching bases. Germline values: CDR1 SGHTA, CDR2 FQGNSA. The CDR3 is 13 amino acids. V lost 0 bases to trimming and J lost 8 bases, with 10 bases between them.

The chain is built from TRBV28 and TRBJ1-4; D is undetermined. Trimming took off 2 bases at V and 8 bases at J, with 12 bases between the two ends. CDR1 is MDHEN and CDR2 is SYDVKM in the germline V gene. CDR3 size: 14 residues. The CDR3 DNA sequence: TGTGCCAGCAGTTTACGGCGTTTTGTGGAAAAACTGTTTTTT. It codes for CASSLRRFVEKLFF.

The V gene is TRBV5-1, the J gene TRBJ1-1; D not certain. V was trimmed by 1 base and J by 1 base, leaving 8 bases between them. Germline V gene sequence: CDR1 SGHRS, CDR2 YFSETQ. The CDR3 runs 14 residues. Here the CDR3 reads CASSLLGGNTEAFF. CDR3 nucleotides: TGCGCCAGCAGCTTGTTGGGAGGGAACACTGAAGCTTTCTTT.

CDR3 sequence reads: CAISEGSWRDTIYF. In DNA, the CDR3 is TGTGCCATCAGTGAGGGAAGCTGGAGGGACACCATATATTTT. This chain links TRBV10-3 with TRBJ1-3; the D is unclear. This CDR3 contains 14 residues. V was clipped by 2 bases and J by 8 bases, with 13 bases between them. Germline loops: CDR1 ENHRY, CDR2 SYGVKD.

The V call is TRBV13, the J call TRBJ2-7; perhaps TRBD1 as D (7 bases). The CDR3 is 13 residues long. Deletions cut 2 bases from V and 9 bases from J, with 14 bases between. Germline assignment: CDR1 PRHDT and CDR2 FYEKMQ (reference sequence). This CDR3 is CASSLRRGLGQYF. The CDR3 DNA reads as TGTGCCAGCAGCTTAAGGAGGGGGCTTGGGCAGTACTTC.

The V gene is TRBV20-1, the J gene TRBJ1-6; 7 bases are shared with TRBD1. The CDR3 extends over 15 amino acids. Germline V CDR1 and CDR2: DFQATT, SNEGSKA (reference sequence). V shed 3 bases, J shed 1 base, and the junction held 3 bases outside the gene matches. CDR3 DNA sequence: TGCAGTGCTAGTTCAGGGGGGTCCTATAATTCACCCCTCCACTTT. Protein product: CSASSGGSYNSPLHF.

The V call is TRBV3-1 (or the pseudogene TRBV3-2), the J call TRBJ2-7, with 9 bases lining up with TRBD2. The CDR3 consists of 14 residues. Germline trimming cut 1 base from V and 5 bases from J; bases unmatched to any gene: 3. The germline V gene encodes CDR1 LGHDT and CDR2 YNNKEL (reference sequence). CDR3 sequence (DNA): TGTGCCAGCAGCCAAGGCCTAGCGGGGAACGAGCAGTACTTC. Protein: CASSQGLAGNEQYF.

The rearrangement uses TRBV28 and TRBJ1-2, with a possible D match to TRBD1 (6 bases). The CDR3 loop spans 12 amino acids. V dropped 5 bases and J dropped 5 bases, with 9 bases sitting between them. From germline, CDR1 is MDHEN and CDR2 SYDVKM. Written as DNA, the CDR3 is TGTGCCAGCAGTCCCGGACAGTATGGCTACACCTTC. Protein sequence: CASSPGQYGYTF.

This rearrangement joins TRBV11-2 to TRBJ2-1; 8 bases are a match to TRBD2. The CDR3 runs to 14 residues. The V gene end was trimmed by 8 bases and the J gene end by 10 bases; junction bases not matched to a gene: 13. Germline CDR1 reads SGHAT; CDR2 reads FQNNGV. CDR3 sequence reads: CASSGTRGVGEQFF. The CDR3 DNA reads as TGTGCCAGCTCCGGGACTAGGGGTGTGGGGGAGCAGTTCTTC.

The chain joins TRBV6-2 or TRBV6-3 to TRBJ2-5, with 7 bases fitting TRBD1. Germline CDR1 MNHEY, CDR2 SVGEGT. The CDR3 extends over 16 amino acids. The V segment lost 4 bases and the J segment 4 bases; nucleotides outside the gene matches: 12. CDR3 in amino acids: CASSLTRGLLPETQYF. CDR3 bases: TGTGCCAGCAGTTTAACGAGGGGGCTCCTACCAGAGACCCAGTACTTC.

This clone was detected a few times. The J gene is TRBJ2-7, the V gene TRBV27, with D unclear. Germline values: CDR1 MNHEY, CDR2 SMNVEV (reference sequence). Trimming left V 4 bases short and J 9 bases short, with 10 bases between. The CDR3 contains 11 residues. The CDR3 nucleotides read TGTGCCAGCAGTTACGCGACAAGGCAGTACTTC. It translates to CASSYATRQYF.

The chain couples TRBV12-3 or TRBV12-4 to TRBJ1-1; possibly TRBD1 for D (5 bases). V gave up 8 bases and J gave up 2 bases, with 12 bases separating them. This CDR3 contains 13 residues. The CDR3 is CASSNGHNTEAFF. DNA for the CDR3: TGTGCCAGCTCGAATGGACACAACACTGAAGCTTTCTTT.